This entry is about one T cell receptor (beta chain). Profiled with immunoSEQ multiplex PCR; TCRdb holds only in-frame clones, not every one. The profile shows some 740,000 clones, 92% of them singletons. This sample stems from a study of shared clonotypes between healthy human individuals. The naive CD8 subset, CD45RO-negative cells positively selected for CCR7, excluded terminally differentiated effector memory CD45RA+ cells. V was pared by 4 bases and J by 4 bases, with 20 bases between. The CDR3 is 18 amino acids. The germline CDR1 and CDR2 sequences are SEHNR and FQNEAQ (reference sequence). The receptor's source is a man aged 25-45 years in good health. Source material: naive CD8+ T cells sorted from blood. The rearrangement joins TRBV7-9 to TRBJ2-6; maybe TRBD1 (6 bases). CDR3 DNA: TGTGCCAGCAGCTCCCGGGACAACGTTGCGAAGGGGGCCAACGTCCTGACTTTC. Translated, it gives CASSSRDNVAKGANVLTF.